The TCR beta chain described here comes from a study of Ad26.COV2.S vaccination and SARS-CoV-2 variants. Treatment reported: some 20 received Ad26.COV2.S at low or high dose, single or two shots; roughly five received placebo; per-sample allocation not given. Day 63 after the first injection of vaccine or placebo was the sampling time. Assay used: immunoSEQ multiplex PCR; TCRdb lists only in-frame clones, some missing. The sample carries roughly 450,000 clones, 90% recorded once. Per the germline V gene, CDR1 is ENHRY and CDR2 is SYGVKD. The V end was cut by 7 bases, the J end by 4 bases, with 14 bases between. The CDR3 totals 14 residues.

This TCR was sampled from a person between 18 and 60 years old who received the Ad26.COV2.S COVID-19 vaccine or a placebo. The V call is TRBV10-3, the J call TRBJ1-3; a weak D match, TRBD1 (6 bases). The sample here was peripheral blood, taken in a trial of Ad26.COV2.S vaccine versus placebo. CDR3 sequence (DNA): TGTGCCATCAATGGTCAGGGGATCGGAAACACCATATATTTT. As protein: CAINGQGIGNTIYF.